This record covers a single T cell receptor (beta chain). This specimen belongs to a study of blood T cell repertoires in COVID-19. Per the germline V gene, CDR1 is KGHDR and CDR2 is SFDVKD. The CDR3 totals 17 residues. Trimming removed 5 bases from V and 4 bases from J; junction bases left unmatched: 7. Source study methods: Amplification of reference gene primers provided the estimated nucleated cell counts. Only in-frame clones appear in the TCRdb table, and some are missing; sequencing was by immunoSEQ multiplex PCR. V, J and clone size reflect that table, while D and trimming were determined from the DNA. Found here are 95,000 or so clones, 79% of them singletons; the top ten hold 15% to 20%.

Sample: peripheral blood. This sequence joins TRBV24-1 and TRBJ2-1; 13 positions match TRBD2. This clonotype was sampled from a woman of 80 years or more with active or convalescent COVID-19. CDR3 residues: CATSATSGRTGYNEQFF. DNA for the CDR3: TGTGCCACCAGTGCGACTAGCGGGAGGACCGGGTACAATGAGCAGTTCTTC.